A selection of T cell receptor beta chains follows, all from one sample in a study of lymphopenia after photon versus proton radiotherapy. Assay: immunoSEQ multiplex PCR; the TCRdb copy retains only in-frame clones and omits some. This sample yields 50,000 to 70,000 clones, of which 75% to 90% are seen a single time; roughly 13% belongs to the top ten. Sequencing used peripheral blood, obtained from a patient treated with proton-based radiotherapy. These receptors were collected from a man older than 75 with esophageal cancer. The conserved cysteine and the conserved F or W are not part of the CDR3 here.

V gene	J gene	CDR3 protein
TRBV7-2	TRBJ2-2	ASSPSLRVATGELF
TRBV7-9	TRBJ2-5	ASSLMETQY
TRBV5-5	TRBJ1-1	ASSDDSEAF
TRBV5-4	TRBJ2-7	ASSAGTGYSYEQY
TRBV5-1	TRBJ2-7	ASSLFQGSHEQY
TRBV6-4	TRBJ2-5	ASVNSEASGGVEETQY
TRBV5-1	TRBJ2-3	ASSLVGLEVTDTQY
TRBV18	TRBJ2-7	ASSPRDRMVYEQY
TRBV29-1	TRBJ2-7	SVSDSWRYEQY
TRBV19	TRBJ2-3	ATKRELMTDTQY
TRBV6-6	TRBJ1-6	ASSYKADRGGH
TRBV7-2	TRBJ2-1	ASSLFGGTNEQF
TRBV21-1	TRBJ1-2	ASSKGGRNYGYT
TRBV7-2	TRBJ2-7	ASSTLAGAYEQY
TRBV21-1	TRBJ2-2	AGRLAGGPCTGELF
TRBV29-1	TRBJ2-7	SVTGLAGGGYEQY
TRBV5-1	TRBJ1-5	ASSWGPGEGPNQPQH
TRBV5-4	TRBJ2-7	ASSLQGAGGYEQY
TRBV5-1	TRBJ1-4	ASSPSTGNEKLF
TRBV30	TRBJ1-2	AWSRDRPRGYT
TRBV30	TRBJ2-7	AWITSGGPYEQY
TRBV4-1	TRBJ2-3	ASSLRGKNTDTQY
TRBV10-3	TRBJ2-1	AISASGGENEQF
TRBV27	TRBJ1-4	ASSQGFGATNEKLF
TRBV5-3	TRBJ1-2	ARSSPRGAILYGYT
TRBV18	TRBJ1-3	ASSPGTSGNTIY
TRBV11-3	TRBJ1-4	ASSPGEEPNEKLF
TRBV30	TRBJ2-7	AWSVSGGYEQY
TRBV5-1	TRBJ1-1	ASSLVGGRQNTEAF
TRBV7-9	TRBJ1-1	ASSQYTFDTEAF
TRBV15	TRBJ2-1	ATSRERTSSYNEQF
TRBV5-1	TRBJ2-4	ASSFGTGKNIQY
TRBV11-2	TRBJ1-1	ASSLVMGQVNTEAF
TRBV9	TRBJ2-5	ASSATRTSGVETQY
TRBV5-5	TRBJ2-7	ASSLELIYEQY
TRBV27	TRBJ2-2	ASSLVDMAGELF
TRBV7-9	TRBJ2-7	ASSLARGGSYEQY
TRBV7-3	TRBJ2-5	ASSLGIASPQY
TRBV19	TRBJ2-1	ASGGQYNEQF
TRBV2	TRBJ1-6	ASSEQQPYNSPLH
TRBV5-8	TRBJ2-5	ASSLVPGAWETQY
TRBV6-6	TRBJ2-7	ASTAQAAAYEQY
TRBV7-2	TRBJ1-2	ASRENRGRFYGYT
TRBV5-1	TRBJ1-1	ASSGIQGWTTEAF
TRBV4-3	TRBJ2-5	ASSQDWRGQQETQY
TRBV11-3	TRBJ2-6	ASSPSRDSETSGANVLT
TRBV9	TRBJ2-5	ASSVGGRGYETQY
TRBV2	TRBJ1-5	ASSEVVGNQPQH
TRBV15	TRBJ2-7	ATSRDLTQVEQY
TRBV18	TRBJ2-5	ASSRLAGDLQETQY
TRBV29-1	TRBJ2-7	SVEWAGGENEQY
TRBV2	TRBJ2-7	ASSGQEGAGEQY
TRBV5-1	TRBJ1-2	ASSLNPGLGGYT